A single sample is the source of the 8 T cell receptor beta chains below, sequenced in a study of T cells in Graves' hyperthyroidism and ophthalmopathy. There were TCR beta CDR3 regions amplified from RNA transcripts. The TCR CDR3 was amplified in a first-round RT-PCR using the HTBI primer set. TCRdb called the multiplex PCR reads again in MiXCR, with one record for every CDR3 protein. The sample lists approximately 690,000 distinct CDR3 sequences; around 21% were seen once. Sequencing was performed on blood. These receptors were collected from a man younger than 45 with Graves' ophthalmopathy.

This clonotype has more than one count but fewer than ten. The gene calls are TRBV5-6 and TRBJ1-1; D is ambiguous. Trimming shortened V by 0 bases and J by 4 bases, and 10 bases separated the two germline ends. Germline CDR1 and CDR2: SGHDT and YYEEEE. The CDR3 sequence is 14 residues long. The CDR3 reads CASSLVGEGTEAFF. CDR3 in DNA: TGTGCCAGCAGCTTGGTTGGGGAGGGCACTGAAGCTTTCTTT.

This clonotype appeared a few times. This chain joins TRBV6-1 and TRBJ2-5; TRBD1 aligns across 8 bases. The germline V gene has CDR1 MNHNS and CDR2 SASEGT. The V gene end was trimmed by 7 bases and the J gene end by 12 bases; junction bases not matched to a gene: 7. The CDR3 has 11 amino acids. The chain's CDR3 is CASTIQGAEYF. The CDR3 DNA reads as TGTGCCAGCACGATCCAGGGGGCCGAGTACTTC.

This clonotype was seen at least ten times. The chain joins TRBV6-1 to TRBJ1-1, with D maybe TRBD1 (5 bases). The CDR3 totals 14 residues. Between the trimmed V and J ends, which lost 6 bases and 3 bases, there was a span of 14 bases. From germline, CDR1 is MNHNS and CDR2 SASEGT. As DNA, the CDR3 is TGTGCCAGCAGGAGGGACGGTGAGTACACTGAAGCTTTCTTT. Its protein product is CASRRDGEYTEAFF.

The table lists this clonotype with a few counts. This chain connects TRBV3-1 to TRBJ2-1, with D uncertain. This CDR3 has 15 residues. CDR1 and CDR2 (germline): LGHDT, YNNKEL (reference sequence). V gave up 1 base and J gave up 0 bases, with 7 bases separating them. The CDR3 sequence: CASSQVAHSYNEQFF. The CDR3 region has the DNA TGTGCCAGCAGCCAAGTTGCCCACTCCTACAATGAGCAGTTCTTC.

This clonotype was observed many times. The rearrangement links TRBV2 to TRBJ1-5, with TRBD1 as a possible D gene (6 bases). This CDR3 comprises 16 residues. Deletions cut 8 bases from V and 1 base from J, with 18 bases between. CDR1 and CDR2 (germline): SNHLY, FYNNEI. CDR3 DNA: TGTGCCAGCTCCTCCAGAGGGGGGCCAAGCAATCAGCCCCAGCATTTT. Its protein product is CASSSRGGPSNQPQHF.

The chain links TRBV6-5 to TRBJ2-5; 8 bases map to TRBD2. V shed 0 bases and J 5 bases; nucleotides not matched to a gene: 11. CDR1 MNHEY and CDR2 SVGAGI come from the germline V gene. The CDR3 contains 17 residues. CDR3 residues: CASSYSKGGRHGETQYF. Here the CDR3 DNA reads TGTGCCAGCAGTTACTCGAAAGGCGGGAGGCACGGGGAGACCCAGTACTTC.

Regarding this clonotype: Its ends do not fully match the called genes, so a read error is possible. The rearrangement joins TRBV4-3 to TRBJ1-6; unclear D gene. Germline CDR1 and CDR2: LGHNA and YSLEER. This CDR3 comprises 14 residues. CDR3 bases: TGCGCCAGCAGCCAATATGTCCCTCGCTCACCCCTCCACTTC. Translation: CASSQYVPRSPLHF.

This clonotype was seen once. The CDR3 region is CSVLGLTGEGDEQYF. The CDR3 DNA sequence: TGCAGCGTACTGGGACTAACGGGAGAAGGAGACGAGCAGTACTTC. The chain links TRBV29-1 to TRBJ2-7; 7 bases map to TRBD2. CDR3 length equals 15 residues. The V gene's germline CDR1 is SQVTM and CDR2 ANQGSEA. V lost 6 bases and J lost 5; bases outside the gene matches: 16.